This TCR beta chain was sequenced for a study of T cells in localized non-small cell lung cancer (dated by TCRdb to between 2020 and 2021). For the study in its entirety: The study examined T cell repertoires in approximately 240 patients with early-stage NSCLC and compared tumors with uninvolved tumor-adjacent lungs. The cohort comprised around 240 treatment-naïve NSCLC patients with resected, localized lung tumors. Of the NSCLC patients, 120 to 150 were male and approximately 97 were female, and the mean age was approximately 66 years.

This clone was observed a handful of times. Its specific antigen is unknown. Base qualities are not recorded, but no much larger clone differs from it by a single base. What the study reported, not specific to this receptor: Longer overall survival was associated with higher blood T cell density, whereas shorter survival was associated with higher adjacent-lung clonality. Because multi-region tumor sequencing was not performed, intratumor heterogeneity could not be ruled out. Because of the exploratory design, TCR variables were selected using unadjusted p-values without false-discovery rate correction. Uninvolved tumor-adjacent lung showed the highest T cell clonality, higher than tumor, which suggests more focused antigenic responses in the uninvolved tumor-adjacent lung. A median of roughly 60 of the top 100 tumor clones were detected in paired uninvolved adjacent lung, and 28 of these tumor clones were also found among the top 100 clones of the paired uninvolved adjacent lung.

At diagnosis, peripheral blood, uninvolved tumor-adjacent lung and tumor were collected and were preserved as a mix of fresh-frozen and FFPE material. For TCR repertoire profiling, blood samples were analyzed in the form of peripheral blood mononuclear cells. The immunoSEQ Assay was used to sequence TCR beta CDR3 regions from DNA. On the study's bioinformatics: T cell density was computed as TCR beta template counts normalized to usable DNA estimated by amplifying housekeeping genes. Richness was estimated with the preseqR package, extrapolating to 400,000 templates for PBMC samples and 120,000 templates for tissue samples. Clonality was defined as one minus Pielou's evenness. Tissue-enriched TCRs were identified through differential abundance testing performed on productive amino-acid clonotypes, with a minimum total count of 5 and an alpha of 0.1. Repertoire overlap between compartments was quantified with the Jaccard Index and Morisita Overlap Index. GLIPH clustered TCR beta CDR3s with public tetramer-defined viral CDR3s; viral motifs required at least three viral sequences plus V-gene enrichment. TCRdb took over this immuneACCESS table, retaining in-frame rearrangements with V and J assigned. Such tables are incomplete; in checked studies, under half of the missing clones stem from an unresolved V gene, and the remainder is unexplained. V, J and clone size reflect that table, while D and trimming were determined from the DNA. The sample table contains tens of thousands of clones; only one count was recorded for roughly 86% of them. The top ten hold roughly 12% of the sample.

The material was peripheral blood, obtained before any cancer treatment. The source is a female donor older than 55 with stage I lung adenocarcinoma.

The nucleotides are TGTGCCAGCAGCTTCTTGTATACCGGCAGATTCTACGAGCAGTACTTC. It encodes CASSFLYTGRFYEQYF. The chain links TRBV7-9 with TRBJ2-7; too little of a D gene remains to name it. The V and J ends are trimmed by 3 bases and 3 bases, leaving 18 bases between them. The germline V gene (reference sequence) supplies CDR1 SEHNR and CDR2 FQNEAQ. The CDR3 measures 16 amino acids from cysteine to phenylalanine. Of all the DNA, just the CDR3 is kept, 48 bases in frame from base 1.